The sequence of this T cell receptor (beta chain) was determined in a study of T cell responses to AZD1222 COVID-19 vaccine. Data came from immunoSEQ multiplex PCR; TCRdb stores just in-frame clones and leaves some out. Here the sample spans roughly 96,000 clones, 90% being singletons. Per the germline V gene, CDR1 is SGDLS and CDR2 is YYNGEE. V lost 3 bases to trimming and J lost 1 base; unmatched junction nucleotides: 4. This CDR3 region has 15 residues. The starting material was peripheral blood, obtained on day 0 of AZD1222 vaccination. The V call is TRBV9, the J call TRBJ2-5, with 9 nucleotides matching TRBD1. This clonotype originated in an adult in good health. The CDR3 sequence is CASSGGQGPQETQYF. As DNA, the CDR3 is TGTGCCAGCAGCGGGGGACAGGGACCCCAAGAGACCCAGTACTTC. Using reference TRBV9 and TRBJ2-5 for the parts outside the CDR3, the full variable domain is DSGVTQTPKHLITATGQRVTLRCSPRSGDLSVYWYQQSLDQGLQFLIQYYNGEERAKGNILERFSAQQFPDLHSELNLSSLELGDSALYFCASSGGQGPQETQYFGPGTRLLVL.